This note documents a single T cell receptor beta chain sequence. Its target antigen remains unknown. No quality values exist for individual bases; no much larger clone is one base distant. These data come from a study of response to subunit inactivated influenza vaccine (dated 2018 in TCRdb). Turning to the overall study: To follow how T cells responded to a trivalent subunit inactivated influenza vaccine, the researchers relied on deep quantitative profiling of the T cell receptor repertoire. Findings and caveats that apply to the study as a whole: The authors suggested that each seasonal influenza vaccination may recruit only a limited number of new T cells.

CDR1 SGHTA and CDR2 FQGNSA are derived from the germline V gene. Including the terminal cysteine and phenylalanine, the CDR3 comprises 16 residues. Just the 48-base CDR3 DNA is kept, in frame starting at base 1. V lost 5 bases and J lost 1 base, and the count of bases not matched to a germline gene is 5. The library came from RT-PCR. The sequencing machine was an Illumina HiSeq 2500. TCRdb took the public reads, trimmed them with fastp at Q25, ran MiXCR for clone calling and kept in-frame beta chains. Every distinct CDR3 protein forms one entry, paired with its most common genes and DNA. The sample includes over 750,000 distinct CDR3 sequences, with over 20% observed a single time. Roughly 10% of the sample goes to the ten largest clones.

The chain joins TRBV7-2 to TRBJ2-4; TRBD1 agrees with 10 junctional bases. The sequencing here drew on PBMCs from blood, taken 5 to 6 days after vaccination. The TCR sequence derives from a man in his fifties who received an inactivated influenza vaccine. Donor details come from another sample of the same person, matched by shared clones. CDR3 protein: CASSPRTGGAKNIQYF. The nucleotide sequence reads as follows: TGTGCCAGCAGCCCCCGGACAGGGGGGGCCAAAAACATTCAGTACTTC.